The 18 T cell receptor beta chains reported below all come from one sample, sequenced in a study of CD8 T cells in Susac syndrome. RNA, at about 0.45 to 1 ug, was reverse transcribed with random hexamers. TCRdb used MiXCR to reprocess the immunoSEQ multiplex PCR reads, holding one entry per CDR3 protein. The sample lists 240,000 or so distinct CDR3 sequences; 95% to 97% were seen once. Material for sequencing was CD4+ T cells from PBMCs. These receptors all come from a human donor with Susac syndrome.

The J gene is TRBJ2-3, the V gene TRBV7-9; D perhaps matches TRBD1 (6 bases). V was trimmed by 2 bases and J by 2 bases, leaving 11 bases between them. Per the germline V gene, CDR1 is SEHNR and CDR2 is FQNEAQ (reference sequence). The CDR3 contains 15 residues. The CDR3 DNA sequence: TGTGCCAGCAGCTTAAAAGGACAGAACACAGATACGCAGTATTTT. This gives the protein CASSLKGQNTDTQYF.

This clonotype was detected only once. The gene calls are TRBV20-1 and TRBJ1-4, with D possibly being TRBD1 (6 bases). There are 13 residues in the CDR3. Germline assignment: CDR1 DFQATT and CDR2 SNEGSKA (reference sequence). V gave up 6 bases and J gave up 7 bases, with 15 bases separating them. CDR3 sequence: CSAEGQLAEKLFF. CDR3 sequence (DNA): TGCAGTGCGGAAGGACAGTTAGCTGAAAAACTGTTTTTT.

The chain combines TRBV15 with TRBJ2-7; D not certain. The CDR3 loop spans 13 amino acids. Germline lookup yields CDR1 LNHNV and CDR2 YYDKDF (reference sequence). The V end was cut by 3 bases, the J end by 0 bases, with 6 bases between. The CDR3 region is CATSSGVSYEQYF. The CDR3 DNA follows: TGTGCCACCAGCAGCGGAGTCTCCTACGAGCAGTACTTC.

The rearrangement links TRBV5-1 to TRBJ1-2; possible D gene TRBD1, 6 bases. Germline values: CDR1 SGHRS, CDR2 YFSETQ. The CDR3 is made up of 15 amino acids. The V end was cut by 4 bases, the J end by 9 bases, with 22 bases between. As DNA, the CDR3 is TGCGCCAGCAGCGACGCAGGGGCCGCCATTCGTAGCTACACCTTC. Translated, it gives CASSDAGAAIRSYTF.

This clonotype was found once. In nucleotides, the CDR3 is TGCAGCGTTGAATCGGTGTCTGGGGCCAACGTCCTGACTTTC. It specifies CSVESVSGANVLTF. V usage is TRBV29-1 and J usage is TRBJ2-6; D unclear. The CDR3 covers 14 residues. V lost 2 bases, J lost 1 base, and 6 bases lay in between. Germline V gene data show CDR1 as SQVTM and CDR2 as ANQGSEA.

CDR3 DNA sequence: TGTGCCAGCAGCGTAGTCGGGGGGGCAGGAGGGACGCTTTCTGGCTACACCTTC. Protein product: CASSVVGGAGGTLSGYTF. This chain uses TRBV9 with TRBJ1-2, with D perhaps TRBD1 (6 bases). Trimming took 0 bases from V and 7 from J, leaving 25 bases between them. The CDR3 has 18 amino acids. Germline values: CDR1 SGDLS, CDR2 YYNGEE.

This clonotype showed up just a few times. The gene calls are TRBV7-9 and TRBJ1-1, with D uncertain. V dropped 1 base and J dropped 2 bases, with 8 bases sitting between them. The CDR3 totals 14 residues. Germline lookup yields CDR1 SEHNR and CDR2 FQNEAQ (reference sequence). This CDR3 is CASSLDALNTEAFF. The CDR3 DNA reads as TGTGCCAGCAGCTTAGATGCGCTTAACACTGAAGCTTTCTTT. Looking up the rest from reference TRBV7-9 and TRBJ1-1 gives the full variable domain: DTGVSQNPRHKITKRGQNVTFRCDPISEHNRLYWYRQTLGQGPEFLTYFQNEAQLEKSRLLSDRFSAERPKGSFSTLEIQRTEQGDSAMYLCASSLDALNTEAFFGQGTRLTVV.

The chain carries TRBV6-5 and TRBJ2-5; D is undetermined. CDR3 length: 12 residues. Trimming shortened V by 6 bases and J by 0 bases, and 5 bases separated the two germline ends. Germline CDR1 MNHEY, CDR2 SVGAGI. Here the CDR3 DNA reads TGTGCCAGCAGGGGCTACCAAGAGACCCAGTACTTC. This encodes CASRGYQETQYF.

The chain uses TRBV12-3 or TRBV12-4 and TRBJ2-2; unclear D gene. CDR3 size: 11 residues. Between the trimmed V and J ends, which lost 7 bases and 7 bases, there was a span of 7 bases. In nucleotides, the CDR3 is TGTGCCAGCAATAGGGTCGGGGAGCTGTTTTTT. Protein sequence: CASNRVGELFF.

The chain employs TRBV18 and TRBJ1-5; D is unresolved. V was pared by 3 bases and J by 4 bases, with 10 bases between. Germline CDR1 KGHSH, CDR2 LQKENI. The CDR3 covers 14 residues. The CDR3 nucleotides are TGTGCCAGCTCACCGAAAGAGATGAATCAGCCCCAGCATTTT. This encodes CASSPKEMNQPQHF.

As concerns this clonotype: One end of the junction is discordant with germline, which a read error may explain. The chain couples TRBV7-7 to TRBJ2-5, with unresolved D. There are 14 residues in the CDR3. Germline CDR1 is SSHAT and CDR2 is FNYEAQ (reference sequence). The CDR3 region has the DNA TGTGCTAGCAGCTTATTCGGTTCCCGAGAGACCCAGTACTTC. Translation gives CASSLFGSRETQYF. The whole variable domain, remainder taken from reference TRBV7-7 and TRBJ2-5, is GAGVSQSPRYKVTKRGQDVTLRCDPISSHATLYWYQQALGQGPEFLTYFNYEAQPDKSGLPSDRFSAERPEGSISTLTIQRTEQRDSAMYRCASSLFGSRETQYFGPGTRLLVL.

V gene TRBV30 combines with J gene TRBJ2-7, with 10 bases fitting TRBD1. The CDR3 is 11 residues long. V was pared by 5 bases and J by 10 bases, with 5 bases of the junction left unmatched. Germline lookup yields CDR1 GTSNPN and CDR2 SVGIG (reference sequence). The CDR3 nucleotides are TGTGCCTGGTCGACAGGGGGCGATCAGTACTTC. This codes for CAWSTGGDQYF.

The gene calls are TRBV11-2 and TRBJ1-2; no definite D call. The ends were cut back, 5 bases at V and 1 base at J, with 5 bases in the middle. CDR1 SGHAT and CDR2 FQNNGV come from the germline V gene. The CDR3 is 12 residues long. CDR3 nucleotide sequence: TGTGCCAGCAGCCCCAATAACTATGGCTACACCTTC. As protein: CASSPNNYGYTF.

The count of this clonotype is one. V is TRBV15 and J is TRBJ1-5; D not resolved. The V end lost 3 bases, the J end lost 5 bases, and 11 bases lay between the germline ends. The CDR3 spans 14 residues. Germline CDR1 is LNHNV and CDR2 is YYDKDF (reference sequence). The CDR3, as DNA: TGTGCCACCAGCAGGAAAGGCGGCGATCAGCCCCAGCATTTT. It yields the protein CATSRKGGDQPQHF. The whole variable domain, remainder taken from reference TRBV15 and TRBJ1-5, is DAMVIQNPRYQVTQFGKPVTLSCSQTLNHNVMYWYQQKSSQAPKLLFHYYDKDFNNEADTPDNFQSRRPNTSFCFLDIRSPGLGDTAMYLCATSRKGGDQPQHFGDGTRLSIL.

The J gene is TRBJ2-7, the V gene TRBV9; 7 nucleotides align to TRBD2. The CDR3 extends over 14 amino acids. The V segment lost 3 bases and the J segment 4 bases; nucleotides outside the gene matches: 7. CDR1 SGDLS and CDR2 YYNGEE come from the germline V gene. CDR3 sequence: CASSGSGTGYEQYF. Written as DNA, the CDR3 is TGTGCCAGCAGCGGGAGCGGGACGGGTTACGAGCAGTACTTC.

The CDR3 DNA reads TGCAGCGTTGCAGGGTTTGACGAGCAGTACTTC. Protein sequence: CSVAGFDEQYF. The rearrangement links TRBV29-1 to TRBJ2-7; TRBD1 is a possible D gene (5 bases). Germline V CDR1 and CDR2: SQVTM, ANQGSEA. Trimming took off 4 bases at V and 5 bases at J, with 9 bases between the two ends. The CDR3 is made up of 11 amino acids.

This clonotype was seen a single time. The gene calls are TRBV29-1 and TRBJ1-2, with D unclear. Germline CDR1 is SQVTM and CDR2 is ANQGSEA. V shed 1 base and J shed 8 bases, with 11 bases lying between them. This CDR3 has 12 residues. The CDR3, as DNA: TGCAGCGTTGAAGGGCCCGGGAGGGGCTACACCTTC. It encodes CSVEGPGRGYTF. The full variable domain, its missing parts supplied by reference TRBV29-1 and TRBJ1-2, is SAVISQKPSRDICQRGTSLTIQCQVDSQVTMMFWYRQQPGQSLTLIATANQGSEATYESGFVIDKFPISRPNLTFSTLTVSNMSPEDSSIYLCSVEGPGRGYTFGSGTRLTVV.

The rearrangement uses TRBV20-1 and TRBJ2-7; TRBD2 aligns across 9 bases. The J segment lost 1 base and the V segment lost 4 bases, leaving 14 bases of the junction unmatched. CDR1 is DFQATT and CDR2 is SNEGSKA in the germline V gene (reference sequence). The CDR3 is made up of 17 amino acids. The CDR3 nucleotides are TGCAGTGCTAATAGGCTAGCGGGAAAAACTTTATCCTACGAGCAGTACTTC. Encoded protein: CSANRLAGKTLSYEQYF.